These T cell receptor beta chains were read from a single sample in a study of regulatory T cells in long-lasting Graves disease. MiXCR was run by TCRdb on the multiplex PCR reads, yielding one entry per CDR3 protein. The repertoire holds 200,000 to 250,000 distinct CDR3 sequences, with about 19% as singletons. The input for sequencing was peripheral blood mononuclear cells (PBMCs), taken at new diagnosis, from a patient treated with antithyroid drugs. Receptor source: a female donor with Graves disease. The CDR3 runs from the conserved cysteine through the conserved F or W. D genes are given only for firm matches. Size is stated for part of the rows, as once, few or many counts, or as a class when the clone is expanded.

TRBJ2-2 TRBD2 - TRBV11-3 TGTGCCAGCAGCCGGGGACTCGGACTAGCGGACAACACCGGGGAGCTGTTTTTT CASSRGLGLADNTGELFF
TRBJ1-2 TRBD1 - TRBV2 TGTGCCAGCAGTGTTACTATGACAGGGCCCGAAAACTATGGCTACACCTTC CASSVTMTGPENYGYTF
TRBJ2-1 - many TRBV9 TGTGCCAGCAGCGACTCGCGGGACTCCTTTAGGTTCAATGAGCAGTTCTTC CASSDSRDSFRFNEQFF
TRBJ2-1 - many TRBV5-1 TGCGCCAGCAGCCCCTTGGGGGGTACCAATGAGCAGTTCTTC CASSPLGGTNEQFF
TRBJ1-2 - - TRBV5-5 TGTGCCAGCTCCCCCCCCTCAGGGGCGTATGGCTACACCTTC CASSPPSGAYGYTF
TRBJ1-3 TRBD1 many TRBV20-1 TGCAGTGCTAGATACAGGGGCGAGGGAGCTGGAAACACCATATATTTT CSARYRGEGAGNTIYF
TRBJ2-7 - many TRBV11-1 TGTGCCAGCAGCGACGGCTATTACGAGCAGTACTTC CASSDGYYEQYF
TRBJ1-2 - many TRBV7-2 TGTGCCAGCAGCTTAGAGCCAGGCGACTTCACCGGCTACACCTTC CASSLEPGDFTGYTF
TRBJ1-1 - few TRBV2 TGTGCCAGCATAAGACAGAAGAACACTAAAGCTTTCTTT CASIRQKNTKAFF
TRBJ2-7 TRBD2 - TRBV19 TGTGCCAGTAGTCCCCTTTGGGGCGGGAGCTCCTACGAGCAGTACTTC CASSPLWGGSSYEQYF
TRBJ2-7 TRBD2 many TRBV2 TGTGCCAGCAGGTCGGGACTAGCGAAAACCTACGAGCAGTACTTC CASRSGLAKTYEQYF
TRBJ2-7 TRBD1 - TRBV6-5 TGTGCCAGCAGTTACTTTAATCCCCCAGAAGGACAGGCCTCCTACGAGCAGTACTTC CASSYFNPPEGQASYEQYF
TRBJ1-2 - few TRBV28 TGTGCCAGCAACCCCGGGAGGGGGTATGGCTACACCTTC CASNPGRGYGYTF
TRBJ2-1 - many TRBV2 TGTGCCAGCAGTGCCTTCGGGAGAAATGAGCAGTTCTTC CASSAFGRNEQFF
TRBJ2-4 - many TRBV20-1 TGCAGTGCTGCAAAGTCCGAGGCCAAAAACATTCAGTACTTC CSAAKSEAKNIQYF
TRBJ1-2 TRBD1 few TRBV6-1 TGTGCCAGCAGTCCCATCCTGGGACAGCCTATTGGCTACACCTTC CASSPILGQPIGYTF
TRBJ2-7 - many TRBV10-1 TGCGCCAGCAGTGTTCGACCCGGGTACGAGCAGTACTTC CASSVRPGYEQYF
TRBJ2-2 - few TRBV5-5 TGTGCCAGCAGCTTGGTTGGAGGGCCGGGCACCGGGGAGCTGTTTTTT CASSLVGGPGTGELFF
TRBJ1-5 - - TRBV6-1 TGTGCCAGCAGGACCCGAATTGATTCCAATCAGCCCCAGCATTTT CASRTRIDSNQPQHF
TRBJ1-1 - many TRBV7-9 TGTGCCAGCAGCTTACAAGGAGAAGCTTTCTTT CASSLQGEAFF
TRBJ2-5 - medium-sized TRBV6-1 TGTGCCAGCAGTAAGGCTGGAGGGGTTCAAGAGACCCAGTACTTC CASSKAGGVQETQYF
TRBJ2-2 - many TRBV20-1 TGCAGTGCTAGAGTTACAGCGAACACCGGGGAGCTGTTTTTT CSARVTANTGELFF
TRBJ2-7 - many TRBV6-5 TGTGCCAGCAGTTACGGGACATCCTACGAGCAGTACTTC CASSYGTSYEQYF
TRBJ2-3 - many TRBV28 TGTGCCAGCAGCCTTACTAGCTCGACGCAGTATTTT CASSLTSSTQYF
TRBJ2-7 - many TRBV4-2 TGTGCCAGCAGCCAAGGAGGGACCTACGAGCAGTACTTC CASSQGGTYEQYF
TRBJ2-2 - many TRBV11-1 TGTGCCAGCAGCTTGGGCGACGGAGCCGGGGAGCTGTTTTTT CASSLGDGAGELFF
TRBJ1-6 - few TRBV6-1 TGTGCCAGCGGCTGGACACCGTATAATTCACCCCTCCACTTT CASGWTPYNSPLHF
TRBJ2-3 TRBD2 - TRBV5-1 TGCGCCAGCAGCTTGGCCCCACTAGCGGGGGGCACAGATACGCAGTATTTT CASSLAPLAGGTDTQYF
TRBJ2-1 - many TRBV6-9 TGTGCCAGCAGTTACCCCGATGAGCAGTTCTTC CASSYPDEQFF
TRBJ2-3 TRBD2 once TRBV7-2 TGTGCCAGCACCTCCCCCGGCCTAGCGGGGGGGTCCACAGATACGCAGTATTTT CASTSPGLAGGSTDTQYF